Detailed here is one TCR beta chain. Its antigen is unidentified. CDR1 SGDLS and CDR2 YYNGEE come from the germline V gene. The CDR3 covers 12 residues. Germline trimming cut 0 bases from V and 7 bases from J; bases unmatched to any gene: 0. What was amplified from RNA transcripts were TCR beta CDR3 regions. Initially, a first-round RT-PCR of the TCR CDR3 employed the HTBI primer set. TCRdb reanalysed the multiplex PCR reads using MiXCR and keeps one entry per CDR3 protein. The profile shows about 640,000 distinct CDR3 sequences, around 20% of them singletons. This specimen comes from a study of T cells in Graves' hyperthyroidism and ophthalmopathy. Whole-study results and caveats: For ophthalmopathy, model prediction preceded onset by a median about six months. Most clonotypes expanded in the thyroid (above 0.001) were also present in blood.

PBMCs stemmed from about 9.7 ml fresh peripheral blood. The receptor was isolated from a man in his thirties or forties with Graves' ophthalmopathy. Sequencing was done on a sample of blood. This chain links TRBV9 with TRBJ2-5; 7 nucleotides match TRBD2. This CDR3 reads CASSVGGGTQYF. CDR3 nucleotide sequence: TGTGCCAGCAGCGTAGGGGGGGGGACCCAGTACTTC.